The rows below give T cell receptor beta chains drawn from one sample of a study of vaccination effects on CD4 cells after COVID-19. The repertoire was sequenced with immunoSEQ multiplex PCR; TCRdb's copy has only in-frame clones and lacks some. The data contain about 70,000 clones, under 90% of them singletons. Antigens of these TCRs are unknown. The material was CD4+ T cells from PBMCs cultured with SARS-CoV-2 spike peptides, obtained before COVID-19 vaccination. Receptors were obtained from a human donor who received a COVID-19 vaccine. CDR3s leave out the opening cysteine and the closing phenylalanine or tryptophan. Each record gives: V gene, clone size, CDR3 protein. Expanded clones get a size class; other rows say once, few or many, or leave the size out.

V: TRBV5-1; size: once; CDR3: ASSLFMGTDTQY
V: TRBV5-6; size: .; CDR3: ASSLPRLAGGPNTGELF
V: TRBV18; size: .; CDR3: ASSLLGQGESRTGELF
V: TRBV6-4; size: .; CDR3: ASSDGPRGTNTEAF
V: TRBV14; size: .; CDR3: ASSQAVAGFSPLH
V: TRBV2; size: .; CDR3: ASRRWGEKLF
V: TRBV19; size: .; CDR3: ASSNLGGSNTGELF
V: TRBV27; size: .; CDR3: ASRGTATNEKLF
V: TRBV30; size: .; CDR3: AWSGPTNEKLF
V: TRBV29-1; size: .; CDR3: SVLGQANTEAF
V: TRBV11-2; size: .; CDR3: ASSSRARGQGADGYT
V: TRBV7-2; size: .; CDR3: ASSLARTVGETQY
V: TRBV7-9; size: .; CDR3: ASSSQGPNEKLF
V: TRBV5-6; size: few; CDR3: ASSRRGGGSNQPQH
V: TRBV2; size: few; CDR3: ASSGPGRTTGELF
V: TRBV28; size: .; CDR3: ASSPHRANTEAF
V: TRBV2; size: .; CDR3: ASSKTGNREQF
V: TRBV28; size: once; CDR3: ASRGSGTLSSGNTIY
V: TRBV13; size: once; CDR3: ASSFTGANVLT
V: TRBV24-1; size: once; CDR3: ATSDPRTLTDTQY
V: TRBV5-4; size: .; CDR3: ASSLKRQGARSSTDTQY
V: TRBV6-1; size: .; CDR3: ASRSLAGGGETQY
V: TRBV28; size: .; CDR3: ASSLVGAGSTDTQY
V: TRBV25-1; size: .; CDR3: ASSESGGTEAF
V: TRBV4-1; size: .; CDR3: ASSQGGGRTNGNEQF
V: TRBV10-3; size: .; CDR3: AISESPSGVIQETQY
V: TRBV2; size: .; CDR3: ASSGKLQASQETQY
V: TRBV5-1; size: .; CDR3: ASSWAEYTVDTQY
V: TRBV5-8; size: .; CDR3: ASSSSPSTDTQY
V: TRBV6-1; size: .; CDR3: ASSELEETQY
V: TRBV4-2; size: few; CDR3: ASSQGLVDVTGELF
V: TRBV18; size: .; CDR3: ASSRGTGVGETQY
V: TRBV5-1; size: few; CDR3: ASSSDGQGPQH
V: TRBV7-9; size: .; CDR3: ASSPGRAAETQY
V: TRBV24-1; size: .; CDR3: ATSDLSRGDEAF
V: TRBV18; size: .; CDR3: ASSPRGINTEAF
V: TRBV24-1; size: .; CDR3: ATGTGGEKLF
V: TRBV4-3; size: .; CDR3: ASSQDYSGNTIY
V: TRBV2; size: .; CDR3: ASSESGGGGYT
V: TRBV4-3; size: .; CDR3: ASSQAGRSSEQF
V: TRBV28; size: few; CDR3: ATEVDSGNTIY
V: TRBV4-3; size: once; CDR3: ASSPTGPLYNEQF
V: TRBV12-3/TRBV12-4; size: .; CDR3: ASSGQNQPQH
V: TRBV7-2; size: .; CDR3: ASSGQGYQPQH
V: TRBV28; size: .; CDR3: ASSPPQTGLSGYT
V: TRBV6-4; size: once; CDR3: ASSYGVNQPQH
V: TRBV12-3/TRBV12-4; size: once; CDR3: ASSLRARQGYT
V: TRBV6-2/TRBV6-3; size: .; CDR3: ASSKLGYEQF
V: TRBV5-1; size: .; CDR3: ASSLLPTQGAEAF
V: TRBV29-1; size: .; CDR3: SVRTGGNTIY
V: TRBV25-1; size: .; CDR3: ASSPTGGRETQY
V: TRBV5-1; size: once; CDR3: ASSLAAGANVLT
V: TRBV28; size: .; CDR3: ASKTGGTGELF
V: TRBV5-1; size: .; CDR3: ASSLGQETQY
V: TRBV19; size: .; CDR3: ASSVIPGQNFRAF